This T cell receptor beta chain was obtained from a study of cytomegalovirus exposure and HLA in healthy donors. PCR employed 60 Vbeta and 13 Jbeta primers. TCRdb's table, derived via immunoSEQ multiplex PCR, lists solely in-frame clones and lacks some. The sample lists roughly 190,000 clones, roughly 80% occurring once. Findings and limits, study-wide: Presence/absence analyses took donor sequencing depth as roughly uniform. Several of the most significant clusters appeared linked to common viral pathogens, based on a later analysis. Accurate HLA-A and HLA-B prediction from TCR beta sequences was reported for most subjects.

Notes on this clone: What it binds is not known.

This receptor was identified in a man aged 35-49 years in good health and CMV-seropositive. Specimen: PBMCs.

The CDR3 loop is CASSFYLAGVTYEQYF. The CDR3 DNA reads as TGTGCCAGCAGCTTCTACCTAGCGGGGGTAACCTACGAGCAGTACTTC. J is TRBJ2-7 and V is TRBV7-9, with TRBD2 identical over 10 bases. This CDR3 region has 16 residues. Germline loops: CDR1 SEHNR, CDR2 FQNEAQ (reference sequence). Unmatched junction bases numbered 7, after V lost 3 bases and J lost 2 bases.